A single sample gave rise to the 21 T cell receptor beta chains below, sequenced in a study of graft-versus-host responses after intestinal transplantation. Generated by immunoSEQ multiplex PCR, the TCRdb table keeps only in-frame clones and is missing some. The sample shows 35,000 to 50,000 clones, over 90% of them seen only once. What these receptors recognize is not known. The specimen comprised unstimulated CD8+ T cells sorted from spleen or lymph node cells, sampled before transplant. The receptors were gathered from a human donor who was the organ donor for an intestinal transplant.

This clone was recorded once. This sequence joins TRBV29-1 and TRBJ2-1; D gene ambiguous. V was clipped by 3 bases and J by 0 bases, with 6 bases between them. CDR1 and CDR2 from the germline V gene are SQVTM and ANQGSEA. This CDR3 contains 13 residues. The CDR3 bases are TGCAGCGTTGACCACAGCTCCTACAATGAGCAGTTCTTC. Amino acids: CSVDHSSYNEQFF.

The V and J genes are TRBV7-8 and TRBJ2-5; D gene uncertain. Germline V gene sequence: CDR1 SGHVS, CDR2 FQNEAQ. V lost 0 bases and J 0 bases, leaving 8 bases between the germline ends. The CDR3 extends over 15 amino acids. CDR3 sequence reads: CASSLALADQETQYF. CDR3 DNA sequence: TGTGCCAGCAGCTTAGCGTTGGCGGACCAAGAGACCCAGTACTTC.

The count of this clone is one. The chain couples TRBV6-6 to TRBJ2-5, with 7 bases aligning to TRBD1. Germline assignment: CDR1 MNHNY and CDR2 SVGAGI (reference sequence). Trimming cost V 6 bases and J 3 bases; bases outside gene matches: 7. The CDR3 is 14 amino acids. The DNA of the CDR3 is TGTGCCAGCAGGGCCAATACAGGGGAAGAGACCCAGTACTTC. This gives the protein CASRANTGEETQYF.

The count of this clone is one. J is TRBJ2-7 and V is TRBV21-1; TRBD2 reflects the table's D call only, with no check against the DNA. TRBV21-1 is classified as a pseudogene. This CDR3 is built from 22 residues. Here the CDR3 DNA reads TGTGCCAGCAGCAACCCCAACCGAATGCCGGGACTAGCGGGGGGGCCAGGGGACGAGCAGTACTTC. Its protein product is CASSNPNRMPGLAGGPGDEQYF.

The CDR3 is CASTRATSPSYNEQFF. The CDR3, as DNA: TGTGCCAGCACGAGGGCGACCAGCCCCTCCTACAATGAGCAGTTCTTC. The chain is built from TRBV27 and TRBJ2-1; weak D call: TRBD2 (5 bases). V gave up 7 bases and J gave up 0 bases, with 16 bases separating them. CDR3 length: 16 residues. The germline gives CDR1 MNHEY, CDR2 SMNVEV (reference sequence).

This chain connects TRBV10-2 to TRBJ2-3; 11 nucleotides agree with TRBD1. The CDR3 runs 15 residues. Germline V CDR1 and CDR2: WSHSY, SAAADI. V trimming: 3 bases; J trimming: 4 bases; junction bases outside the gene matches: 3. For the CDR3, the DNA is TGCGCCAGCAGTGAAGGACAGGGGGCCGCAGATACGCAGTATTTT. Encoded protein: CASSEGQGAADTQYF.

The chain is built from TRBV27 and TRBJ1-2; D ambiguous. V gave up 4 bases and J gave up 3 bases, with 15 bases separating them. Per germline, CDR1 MNHEY and CDR2 SMNVEV (reference sequence). The CDR3 runs to 15 residues. The CDR3 DNA reads TGTGCCAGCAGTTGGGCAGGCGAAGAGTACTATGGCTACACCTTC. Amino acid sequence: CASSWAGEEYYGYTF.

There are a few counts of this clone. One end of the junction varies from germline; a read error may be responsible. CDR3 DNA: TGTGCCACCAGCTACAGGGGACTCCCCTACGAGCAGTACTTC. Amino acids: CATSYRGLPYEQYF. The genes are TRBV7-9 and TRBJ2-7; the D gene is possibly TRBD1 (7 bases). The CDR3 has 14 residues. The V gene's germline CDR1 is SEHNR and CDR2 FQNEAQ (reference sequence).

The CDR3 region has the DNA TGTGCCAGCAGCGTAGGACTGGGCCCCTACGAGCAGTACTTC. Residues: CASSVGLGPYEQYF. The chain recombines TRBV9 with TRBJ2-7; no clear D. V lost 0 bases and J 2 bases, leaving 9 bases between the germline ends. From germline, CDR1 is SGDLS and CDR2 YYNGEE. This CDR3 comprises 14 residues.

This clone appeared a single time. The chain recombines TRBV18 with TRBJ2-1; no clear D. CDR1 and CDR2 from the germline V gene are KGHSH and LQKENI. Trimming took off 0 bases at V and 6 bases at J, with 21 bases between the two ends. The CDR3 covers 18 residues. The CDR3 protein is CASSPPGTTTGFGNEQFF. Here the CDR3 DNA reads TGTGCCAGCTCACCACCCGGCACCACGACCGGATTTGGCAATGAGCAGTTCTTC. The variable domain in full, completed from reference TRBV18 and TRBJ2-1, reads NAGVMQNPRHLVRRRGQEARLRCSPMKGHSHVYWYRQLPEEGLKFMVYLQKENIIDESGMPKERFSAEFPKEGPSILRIQQVVRGDSAAYFCASSPPGTTTGFGNEQFFGPGTRLTVL.

V gene TRBV5-1 combines with J gene TRBJ2-2; 8 bases line up with TRBD2. Losses at the gene ends were 3 bases for V and 3 bases for J; bases not matched to a gene: 4. This CDR3 has 15 residues. Germline CDR1 reads SGHRS; CDR2 reads YFSETQ. CDR3 loop: CASSSGLVDTGELFF. The CDR3 nucleotides are TGCGCCAGCAGCTCGGGACTAGTGGACACCGGGGAGCTGTTTTTT.

The rearrangement uses TRBV7-8 and TRBJ2-1; possible D gene TRBD1, 5 bases. From germline, CDR1 is SGHVS and CDR2 FQNEAQ. The CDR3 has 15 amino acids. Trimming pared 5 bases from V and 1 base from J, leaving 12 bases between. CDR3: CASSTSGYSYNEQFF. CDR3 coding DNA: TGTGCCAGCAGCACCTCAGGGTATTCCTACAATGAGCAGTTCTTC.

This chain uses TRBV2 with TRBJ2-7; D possibly corresponds to TRBD1 (6 bases). The CDR3 is 15 residues long. Per germline, CDR1 SNHLY and CDR2 FYNNEI. The germline V and J ends were trimmed by 5 bases and 3 bases, with 17 bases remaining between them. CDR3 DNA: TGTGCCAGCAGTTCCGGACAGTACCCTAACTACGAGCAGTACTTC. Translated: CASSSGQYPNYEQYF.

The CDR3 here is CASSQPPGLAGGGTGELFF. In DNA form, the CDR3 reads TGTGCCAGCAGCCAACCCCCGGGACTAGCGGGGGGGGGCACCGGGGAGCTGTTTTTT. The chain combines TRBV11-2 with TRBJ2-2; 16 nucleotides line up with TRBD2. CDR1 and CDR2 (germline): SGHAT, FQNNGV. The CDR3 length is 19 residues. The V segment lost 5 bases and the J segment 4 bases; nucleotides outside the gene matches: 10.

J is TRBJ2-7 and V is TRBV5-6, with 7 bases aligning to TRBD2. The CDR3 is made up of 14 amino acids. V was clipped by 2 bases and J by 2 bases; unmatched bases: 4. The germline V gene encodes CDR1 SGHDT and CDR2 YYEEEE. CDR3 bases: TGTGCCAGCAGCTTTGGTGCGGGGGCCTACGAGCAGTACTTC. Protein product: CASSFGAGAYEQYF.

The CDR3 DNA follows: TGTGCCAGCAGTGGGGGCCCCGACACCTATAGCAATCAGCCCCAGCATTTT. This gives the protein CASSGGPDTYSNQPQHF. V is TRBV28 and J is TRBJ1-5; D may be TRBD1 (6 bases). This CDR3 has 17 residues. The V gene lost 5 bases and the J gene lost 0 bases, with 17 bases spanning the gap. CDR1 and CDR2 from the germline V gene are MDHEN and SYDVKM.

The chain has TRBV6-5 and TRBJ2-7, with no clear D. The CDR3 loop spans 13 amino acids. The V gene lost 3 bases and the J gene lost 2 bases, with 8 bases spanning the gap. Germline V CDR1 and CDR2: MNHEY, SVGAGI. CDR3 sequence: CASSYGHTYEQYF. CDR3 DNA: TGTGCCAGCAGTTATGGCCATACCTACGAGCAGTACTTC.

The chain employs TRBV6-5 and TRBJ2-7; 12 bases line up with TRBD1. V lost 0 bases, J lost 7 bases, and 4 bases stayed unmatched. The V gene's germline CDR1 is MNHEY and CDR2 SVGAGI. The CDR3 spans 15 residues. CDR3 protein: CASSYSGTGGGEQYF. The CDR3 coding sequence is TGTGCCAGCAGTTACTCGGGGACAGGGGGCGGTGAGCAGTACTTC.

The genes are TRBV4-3 and TRBJ1-1; TRBD1 is a possible D gene (5 bases). CDR1 and CDR2 from the germline V gene are LGHNA and YSLEER. V lost 2 bases, J lost 8 bases, and 18 bases lay in between. The CDR3 has 15 residues. CDR3 in DNA: TGCGCCAGCAGCCAAACCAGTACCATGGGGACCGAAGCTTTCTTT. Translation: CASSQTSTMGTEAFF.

V gene TRBV28 combines with J gene TRBJ1-5; a possible D gene is TRBD1 (5 bases). V lost 5 bases and J lost 4, with 18 bases in between. The CDR3 extends over 16 amino acids. The germline CDR1 and CDR2 sequences are MDHEN and SYDVKM. The CDR3 nucleotides read TGTGCCAGCAGTACTTACCTCTTCCGGGGGAATCAGCCCCAGCATTTT. This translates into CASSTYLFRGNQPQHF.

This chain links TRBV7-3 with TRBJ2-3, with D perhaps assigned TRBD1 or TRBD2 (5 bases each). The germline gives CDR1 SGHTA, CDR2 FQGTGA. This CDR3 is 15 amino acids long. V was cut by 2 bases and J by 1 base, with 10 bases left in between. The CDR3 DNA is TGTGCCAGCAGCTTAGTGGGGGTGGGCACAGATACGCAGTATTTT. This sequence encodes CASSLVGVGTDTQYF.